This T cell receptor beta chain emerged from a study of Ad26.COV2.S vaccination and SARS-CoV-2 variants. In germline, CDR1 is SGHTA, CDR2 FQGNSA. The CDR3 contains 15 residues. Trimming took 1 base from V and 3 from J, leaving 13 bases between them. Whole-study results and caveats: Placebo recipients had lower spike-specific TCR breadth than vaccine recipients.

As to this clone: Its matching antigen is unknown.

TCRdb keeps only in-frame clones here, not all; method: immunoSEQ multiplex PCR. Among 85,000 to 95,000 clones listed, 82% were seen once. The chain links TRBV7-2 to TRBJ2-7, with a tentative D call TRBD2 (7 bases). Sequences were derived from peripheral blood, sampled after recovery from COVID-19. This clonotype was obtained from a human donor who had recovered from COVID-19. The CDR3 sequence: CASSLEGGTNYEQYF. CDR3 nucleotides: TGTGCCAGCAGCTTAGAAGGGGGGACTAACTACGAGCAGTACTTC.